This T cell receptor beta chain was profiled in a study of shared clonotypes between healthy human individuals. The wider study: Donors had three CD4 naive, three CD4 memory, two CD8 naive and one CD8 memory plate apiece. Findings and limits, study-wide: Clonotype sharing among donors was expected to depend on sequencing depth.

Regarding this clone: Its antigen remains unidentified.

Produced via immunoSEQ multiplex PCR; TCRdb's table is partial and in-frame only. This table holds more than 1.2 million clones, 98% found once. Negatively enriched CD4+ T cells were divided by CD45RA into naive and memory. The length of the CDR3 is 13 residues. Trimming at V came to 7 bases and at J to 3 bases, leaving 4 bases not matched to a gene. CDR1 WSHSY and CDR2 SAAADI come from the germline V gene. The chain employs TRBV10-2 and TRBJ2-5, with 8 bases aligning to TRBD2. The material sequenced was naive CD4+ T cells sorted from blood. Subset: CD45RA+ positively selected. The receptor's source is a man between 25 and 39 years old in good health. The CDR3 nucleotides read TGCGCCAGCACATCACTAGCGGAAGAGACCCAGTACTTC. This gives the protein CASTSLAEETQYF.